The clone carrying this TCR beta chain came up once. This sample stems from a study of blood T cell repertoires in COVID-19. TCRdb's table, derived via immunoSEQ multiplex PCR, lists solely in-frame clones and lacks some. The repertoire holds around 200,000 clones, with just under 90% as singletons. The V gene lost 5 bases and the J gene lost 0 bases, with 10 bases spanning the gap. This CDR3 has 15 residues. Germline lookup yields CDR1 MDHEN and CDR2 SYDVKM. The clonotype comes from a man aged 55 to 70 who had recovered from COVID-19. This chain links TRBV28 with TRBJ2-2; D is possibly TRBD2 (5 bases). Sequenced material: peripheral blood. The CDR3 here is CASSIAGPNTGELFF. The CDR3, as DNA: TGTGCCAGCAGTATTGCGGGCCCGAACACCGGGGAGCTGTTTTTT.